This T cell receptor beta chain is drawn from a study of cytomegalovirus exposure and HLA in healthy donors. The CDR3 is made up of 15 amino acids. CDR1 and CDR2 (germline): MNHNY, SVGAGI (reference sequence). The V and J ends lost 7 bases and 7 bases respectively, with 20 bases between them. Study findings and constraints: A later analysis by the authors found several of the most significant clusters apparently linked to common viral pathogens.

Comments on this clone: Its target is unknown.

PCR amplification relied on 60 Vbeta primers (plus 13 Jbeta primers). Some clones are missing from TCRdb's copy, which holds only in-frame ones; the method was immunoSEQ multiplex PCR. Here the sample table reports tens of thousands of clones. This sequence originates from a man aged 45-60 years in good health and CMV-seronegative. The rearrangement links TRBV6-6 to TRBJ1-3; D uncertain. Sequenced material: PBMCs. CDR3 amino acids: CASTDPPSPRNTIYF. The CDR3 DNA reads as TGTGCCAGCACCGATCCCCCTTCCCCCAGGAACACCATATATTTT.